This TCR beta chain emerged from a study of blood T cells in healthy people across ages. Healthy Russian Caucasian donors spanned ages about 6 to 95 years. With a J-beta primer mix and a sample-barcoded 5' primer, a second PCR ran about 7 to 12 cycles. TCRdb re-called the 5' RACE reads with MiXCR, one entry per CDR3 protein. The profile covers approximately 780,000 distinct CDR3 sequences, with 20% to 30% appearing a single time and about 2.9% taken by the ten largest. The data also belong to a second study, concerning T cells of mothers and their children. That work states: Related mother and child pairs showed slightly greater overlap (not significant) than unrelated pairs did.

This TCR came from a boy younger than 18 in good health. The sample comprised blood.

The CDR3 nucleotides are TGTGCCAGCAGTGCTCACAGGGGGCGAGGAGAAAAACTGTTTTTT. Translation gives CASSAHRGRGEKLFF. The rearrangement links TRBV6-1 to TRBJ1-4; TRBD1 matches 9 bases. There are 15 residues in the CDR3. Germline CDR1 is MNHNS and CDR2 is SASEGT. The V and J ends lost 4 bases and 8 bases, in that order; junction bases with no gene match: 8.